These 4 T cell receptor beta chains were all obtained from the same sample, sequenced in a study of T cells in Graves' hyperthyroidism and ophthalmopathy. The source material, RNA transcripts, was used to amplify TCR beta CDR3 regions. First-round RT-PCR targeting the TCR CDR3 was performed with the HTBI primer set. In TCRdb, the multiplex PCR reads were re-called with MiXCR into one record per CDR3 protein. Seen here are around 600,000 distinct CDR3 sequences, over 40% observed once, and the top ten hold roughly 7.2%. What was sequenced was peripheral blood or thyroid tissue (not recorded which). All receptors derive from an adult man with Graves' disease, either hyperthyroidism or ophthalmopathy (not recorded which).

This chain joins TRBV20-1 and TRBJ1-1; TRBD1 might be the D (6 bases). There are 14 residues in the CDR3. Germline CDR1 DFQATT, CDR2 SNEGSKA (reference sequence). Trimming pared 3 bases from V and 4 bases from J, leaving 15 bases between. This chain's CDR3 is CSASDGGAGTEAFF. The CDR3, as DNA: TGCAGTGCTAGTGATGGGGGCGCGGGCACTGAAGCTTTCTTT.

CDR3 in amino acids: CASSPPTGTDGYTF. Here the CDR3 DNA reads TGTGCCAGCAGCCCTCCGACAGGGACCGATGGCTACACCTTC. The chain links TRBV7-8 to TRBJ1-2; 7 bases are shared with TRBD1. With 5 bases clipped from V and 6 bases from J, the junction kept 9 bases outside the gene matches. This CDR3 has 14 residues. Germline lookup yields CDR1 SGHVS and CDR2 FQNEAQ.

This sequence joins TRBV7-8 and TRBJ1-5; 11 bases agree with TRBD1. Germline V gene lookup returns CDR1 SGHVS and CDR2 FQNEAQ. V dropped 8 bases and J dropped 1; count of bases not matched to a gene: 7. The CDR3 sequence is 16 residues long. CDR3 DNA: TGTGCCAGCGGGGGGACAGGGGGTATCAGCAATCAGCCCCAGCATTTT. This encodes CASGGTGGISNQPQHF.

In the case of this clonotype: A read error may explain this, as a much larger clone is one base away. In DNA, the CDR3 is TGTGCCAGCAGGGCTTCGGGACGGGTAATTAATCAGCCCCAGCATTTT. Translated, it gives CASRASGRVINQPQHF. The J gene is TRBJ1-5, the V gene TRBV11-1; D may be TRBD1 (5 bases). Germline CDR1 and CDR2: SGHAT and FQDESV (reference sequence). The V gene lost 6 bases and the J gene lost 4 bases, with 19 bases spanning the gap. The CDR3 is 16 amino acids.